A selection of T cell receptor beta chains follows, all from one sample in a study of T cell repertoires in cytomegalovirus infection. One entry per CDR3 protein, called by TCRdb with MiXCR from the reads. The table lists roughly 350,000 distinct CDR3 sequences, just under 35% of them singletons. For these TCRs, the target antigens are not known. The source was cultured PBMCs, collected from culture after CMV antigen stimulation. Every receptor here comes from a human donor in good health (CMV status not recorded). Some clones in this sample may be carry-over from other donors' samples. The CDR3 runs from the conserved cysteine through the conserved F or W.

v_call cdr3_aa
TRBV20-1 CSAPRQGSNYGYTF
TRBV10-3 CAIADSNQPQHF
TRBV30 CAWRTGSTTEAFF
TRBV12-3/TRBV12-4 CASRDGLARDTQYF
TRBV7-7 CASSWGREWPFNEQFF
TRBV10-3 CAIKGTNSPLHF
TRBV12-3/TRBV12-4 CASSLTGTGIGEQFF
TRBV7-2 CASSFGPEETQYF
TRBV12-3/TRBV12-4 CASSLFSVKADTQYF
TRBV7-8 CASSLLGEAFF
TRBV7-9 CASSKLAKRDEQFF
TRBV20-1 CSAIGRSYNEQFF
TRBV2 CASRGGQGYASTDTQYF
TRBV7-2 CASSLVQVNNEQFF
TRBV2 CASSWQHRTDTQYF
TRBV7-8 CASSFSGGDNTEAFF
TRBV28 CASSRTSGMETIEQFF
TRBV11-2 CASSIENLAGWADTQYF
TRBV7-8 CASSLGDREGNTIYF
TRBV28 CASRGRDHSYEQYF
TRBV12-3/TRBV12-4 CASSLGGLTSYNEQFF
TRBV6-2/TRBV6-3 CASRPTPSTSGGELFF
TRBV6-6 CASGGQGVRTDTQYF
TRBV7-2 CASSFFRVGQPQHF
TRBV7-8 CASSLAGASGSGELFF
TRBV7-2 CASSLEGSGRSGELFF
TRBV10-3 CAISPQIPTDTQYF
TRBV28 CASSSEDSKTFLRYF
TRBV5-1 CASKQLTSGTSQETQYF
TRBV3-1 CASSATGYGYTF
TRBV19 CASSYRQVNQPQHF
TRBV12-3/TRBV12-4 CASSFKGRQYF
TRBV7-2 CASSQGQAGVGEQYF
TRBV11-2 CATLQTGTDTQYF
TRBV28 CASKVGTSNYNEQFF
TRBV7-2 CASSLSRVGDQPQHF
TRBV12-3/TRBV12-4 CASLGQGIGYTF
TRBV20-1 CSARPPLEAQYF
TRBV20-1 CSARLAGNRYNEQFF
TRBV12-3/TRBV12-4 CASRNVQNTGELFF
TRBV7-9 CASSLSGGPIYNEQFF
TRBV28 CASSLSATTEAFF
TRBV19 CASTPRWNQPQHF
TRBV7-2 CASSLAASGSLAREQYF
TRBV7-6 CASSLGPQLNQPQHF
TRBV7-9 CASSPRGGSEGNQPQHF
TRBV20-1 CSARTVRLNTDTQYF
TRBV19 CASNSGRGWDTGELFF
TRBV6-2/TRBV6-3 CASSYGGQWEETQYF
TRBV7-2 CASSHPSGAGVSYNEQFF
TRBV20-1 CSAQARTEQETQYF
TRBV19 CASTQPITLLGTGELFF
TRBV27 CASSWDRAYGYTF
TRBV11-2 CASSLIWGEAFF
TRBV5-3 CASSPRDRAYGYTF